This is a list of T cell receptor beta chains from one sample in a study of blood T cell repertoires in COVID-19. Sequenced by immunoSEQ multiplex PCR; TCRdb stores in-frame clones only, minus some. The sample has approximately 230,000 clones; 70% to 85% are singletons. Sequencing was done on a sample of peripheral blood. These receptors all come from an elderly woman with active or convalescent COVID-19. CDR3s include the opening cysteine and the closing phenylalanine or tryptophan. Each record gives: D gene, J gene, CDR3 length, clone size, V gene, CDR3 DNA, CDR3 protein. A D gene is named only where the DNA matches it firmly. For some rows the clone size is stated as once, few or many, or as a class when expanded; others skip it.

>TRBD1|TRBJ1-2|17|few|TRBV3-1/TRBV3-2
TGTGCCAGCAGCCAAGTCTCTAACAGGGGGCTGGTTGATGGCTACACCTTC
CASSQVSNRGLVDGYTF
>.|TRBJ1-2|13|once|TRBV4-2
TGTGCCAGCAGCCAAGTTTCGGGAGATGGCTACACCTTC
CASSQVSGDGYTF
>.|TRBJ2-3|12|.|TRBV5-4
TGTGCCAGCAGCTTGCACACAGATACGCAGTATTTT
CASSLHTDTQYF
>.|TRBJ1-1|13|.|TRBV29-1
TGCAGCGTTGTTCGAGCTTCGAACACTGAAGCTTTCTTT
CSVVRASNTEAFF
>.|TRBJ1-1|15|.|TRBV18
TGTGCCAGCTCACCAATCCGGGACACAAACACTGAAGCTTTCTTT
CASSPIRDTNTEAFF
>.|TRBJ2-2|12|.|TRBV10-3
TGTGCCATCAGTGATTATCCCGGGGAGCTGTTTTTT
CAISDYPGELFF
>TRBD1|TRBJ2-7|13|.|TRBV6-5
TGTGCCAGCAGTACAGGGGAGACCTACGAGCAGTACTTC
CASSTGETYEQYF
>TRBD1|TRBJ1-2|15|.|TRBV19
TGTGCCAGCCCCTTCGGCGGCAGGGGGCGCTTTGGCTACACCTTC
CASPFGGRGRFGYTF
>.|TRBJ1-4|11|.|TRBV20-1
TGCAGTGCCACCCGGGATGAAAAACTGTTTTTT
CSATRDEKLFF
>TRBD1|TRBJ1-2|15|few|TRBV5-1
TGCGCCAGCAGCTTGGCCCCGGGACAGGGGGATGGCTACACCTTC
CASSLAPGQGDGYTF
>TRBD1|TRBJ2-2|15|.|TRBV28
TGTGCCAGCAGTCCACAGGGGGCCAGCACCGGGGAGCTGTTTTTT
CASSPQGASTGELFF
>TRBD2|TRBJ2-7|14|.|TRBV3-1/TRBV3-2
TGTGCCAGCAGCCATAGCGGGGGGGCCTACGAGCAGTACTTC
CASSHSGGAYEQYF
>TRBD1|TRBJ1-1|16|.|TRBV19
TGTGCCAGTAGTAGAAGCAGGGGGGAGATGAACACTGAAGCTTTCTTT
CASSRSRGEMNTEAFF
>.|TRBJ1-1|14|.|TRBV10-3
TGTGCCATCAGTGAGGCGGGGCGCGAGGTTCGAGCTTTCTTT
CAISEAGREVRAFF
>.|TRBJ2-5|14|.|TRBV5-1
TGCGCCAGCAGCGTTAGTGGGGCGCGAGAGACCCAGTACTTC
CASSVSGARETQYF
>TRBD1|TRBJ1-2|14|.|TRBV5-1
TGCGCCAGCAGCTCGGACAGGGGCATCTATGGCTACACCTTC
CASSSDRGIYGYTF
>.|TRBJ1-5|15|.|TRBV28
TGTGCCAGCAGTTTGCGCAGGGAAAGCAATCAGCCCCAGCATTTT
CASSLRRESNQPQHF
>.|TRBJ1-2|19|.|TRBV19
TGTGCCAGTAGTCGCTCCCGCCCCGGACAGCCTCCTCTTCCTAATGGCTACACCTTC
CASSRSRPGQPPLPNGYTF
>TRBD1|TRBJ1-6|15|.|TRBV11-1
TGTGCCAGCAGCTCCGGGACAGGGTATAATTCACCCCTCCACTTT
CASSSGTGYNSPLHF
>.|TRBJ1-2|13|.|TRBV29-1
TGCAGCGTTGAATCCGGGGATTACTATGGCTACACCTTC
CSVESGDYYGYTF
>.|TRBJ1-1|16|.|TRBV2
TGTGCCAGCAGTGAAGTTGGCGCAGGATTTCAGACTGAAGCTTTCTTT
CASSEVGAGFQTEAFF
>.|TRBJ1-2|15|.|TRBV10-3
TGTGCCGTTACCGGTACCAGGGGAGATAACTATGGCTACACCTTC
CAVTGTRGDNYGYTF
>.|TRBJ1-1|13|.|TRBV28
TGTGCCAGCAGTTCAACGGTCACCCAAAAAGCTTTCTTT
CASSSTVTQKAFF
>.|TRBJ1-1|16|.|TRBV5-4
TGTGCCAGCAGCCAAACGATAGGAGCCCTGAACACTGAAGCTTTCTTT
CASSQTIGALNTEAFF
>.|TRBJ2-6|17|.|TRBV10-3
TGTGCCATCAGTGTGGTCGTTGGCGGTTCTGGGGCCAACGTCCTGACTTTC
CAISVVVGGSGANVLTF
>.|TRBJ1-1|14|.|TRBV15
TGTGCCACCAGCAGAGAGGCAGGGCCCACTGAAGCTTTCTTT
CATSREAGPTEAFF
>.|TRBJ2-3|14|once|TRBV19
TGTGCCACCCACTCCCGGCGGGTGACAGATACGCAGTATTTT
CATHSRRVTDTQYF
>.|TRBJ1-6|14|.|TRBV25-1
TGTGCCAGCAGTGTCCGGGGGGCCAATTCACCCCTCCACTTT
CASSVRGANSPLHF
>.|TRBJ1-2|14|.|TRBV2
TGTGCCAGTAGGGGGGAGGGCGTCGGCCATGGCTACACCTTC
CASRGEGVGHGYTF
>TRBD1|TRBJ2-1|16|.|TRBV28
TGTGCCAGCAGAACCTTTAAGGGACAGGGATACAATGAGCAGTTCTTC
CASRTFKGQGYNEQFF
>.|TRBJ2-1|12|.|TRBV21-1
TGTGCCAGCACTCATGACCCGACAGAGCAGTTCTTC
CASTHDPTEQFF
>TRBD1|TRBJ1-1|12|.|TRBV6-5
TGTGCCAGCAGAAGACAGGGTCCTGAAGCTTTCTTT
CASRRQGPEAFF
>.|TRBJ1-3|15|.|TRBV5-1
TGCGCCAGCAGCGGCGGTTTGCGCTCTGGAAACACCATATATTTT
CASSGGLRSGNTIYF
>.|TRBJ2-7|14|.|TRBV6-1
TGTGCCAGCAGTGAACTAGGCAGTAACTACGAGCAGTACTTC
CASSELGSNYEQYF
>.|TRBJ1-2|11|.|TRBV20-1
TGCAGTGCCCCCGGTCCTTATGGCTACACCTTC
CSAPGPYGYTF
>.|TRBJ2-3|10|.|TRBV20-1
TGCAGTGCCCCCGGTGATACGCAGTATTTT
CSAPGDTQYF
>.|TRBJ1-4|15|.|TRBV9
TGTGCCAGCAGCGCGACACCCGGGATCGACGAAAAACTGTTTTTT
CASSATPGIDEKLFF
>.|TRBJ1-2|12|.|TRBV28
TGTGCCAGCGGCCACAATCACTATGGCTACACCTTC
CASGHNHYGYTF
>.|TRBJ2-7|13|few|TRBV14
TGTGCCAGCAGCCAAACGCGGCAAAGCGAGCAGTACTTC
CASSQTRQSEQYF
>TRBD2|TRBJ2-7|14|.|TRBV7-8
TGTGCCAGCACCGGTAGCGGGAGAGCCTACGAGCAGTACTTC
CASTGSGRAYEQYF
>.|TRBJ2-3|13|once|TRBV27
TGTGCCAGCAGTTTCCTCCTTTCAGATACGCAGTATTTT
CASSFLLSDTQYF
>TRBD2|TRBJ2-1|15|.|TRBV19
TGTGCCAGTAGTATAGATCTTAGGACAATGGGGGGGAAACTCTTC
CASSIDLRTMGGKLF
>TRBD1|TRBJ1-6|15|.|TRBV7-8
TGTGCCAGCAGAAGGACAGGGAATGAACGTTCACCCCTCCACTTT
CASRRTGNERSPLHF
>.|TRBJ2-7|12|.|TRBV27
TGTGCCAGCAGCAGCGGATCCTACGAGCAGTACTTC
CASSSGSYEQYF
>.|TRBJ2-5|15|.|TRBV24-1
TGTGCCACCAGTGATTTGCGACAGGCAAGGGAGACCCAGTACTTC
CATSDLRQARETQYF
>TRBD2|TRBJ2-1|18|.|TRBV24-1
TGTGCCACCAGTGGGACCGGGACTAGCGGGAGTGCTGGGGGTGAGCAGTTCTTC
CATSGTGTSGSAGGEQFF
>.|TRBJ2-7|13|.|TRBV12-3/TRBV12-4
TGTGCCAGCAGTTCCCCGAGCTCCTACGAGCAGTACTTC
CASSSPSSYEQYF
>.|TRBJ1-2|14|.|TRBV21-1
TGTGCCAGCAGCAATGTGGGGCCACGCGGATGCTACACCTTC
CASSNVGPRGCYTF
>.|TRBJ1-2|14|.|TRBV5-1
TGCGCCAGCAGCTTGATAGGGGACATCTCTGGCTACACCTTC
CASSLIGDISGYTF
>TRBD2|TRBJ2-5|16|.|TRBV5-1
TGCGCCAGCAGCTTGCTAGCGGGGGGACCCCAAGAGACCCAGTACTTC
CASSLLAGGPQETQYF
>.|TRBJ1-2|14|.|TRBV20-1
TGCAGTCCTAGTGGAGCGGATCTTAACTATGGCTACACCTTC
CSPSGADLNYGYTF
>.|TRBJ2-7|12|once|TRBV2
TGTGCCAGCACCCGTTCCCCCTACGAGCAGTACTTC
CASTRSPYEQYF
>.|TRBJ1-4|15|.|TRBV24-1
TGTGCCACCAGTGATGGGACACTGGGAGGGGAAAAACTGTTTTTT
CATSDGTLGGEKLFF
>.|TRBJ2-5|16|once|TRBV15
TGTGCCACCAGCAGAGATTGGAGAGCATTACAAGAGACCCAGTACTTC
CATSRDWRALQETQYF
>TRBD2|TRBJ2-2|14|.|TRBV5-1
TGCGCCAGCAGCTTAGCGGGAGCTACCGGGGAGCTGTTTTTT
CASSLAGATGELFF